Reported below is one T cell receptor (beta chain). Its cognate antigen has yet to be identified. The record has no base qualities; no much larger clone is one base away. TCRbeta CDR3 regions were amplified from genomic DNA using the immunoSEQ Assay, a bias-controlled multiplex PCR. In the source study's methods: Nucleated cell counts per sample were estimated from amplification of reference gene primers within the assay. To quantify the absolute abundance of each unique TCRbeta CDR3 rearrangement, sequence reads were collapsed and filtered. Productive Simpson clonality was computed per sample as the square root of Simpson's diversity index over productive rearrangements. The source is immuneACCESS, and TCRdb retained only in-frame sequences with V and J called. Part of the clones is not carried over; for the studies checked, unresolved V genes explain less than half of this, and the remainder is unexplained. V, J and clone size are those of that table, while D and trimming were read from the DNA. The table for this sample lists around 400,000 clones; about 89% of them were counted only once. The ten largest clones add up to about 2.3% of the sample.

One collaborating source in Seattle enrolled patients while the patients were actively infected and followed the patients over time throughout the course of disease. Collaborating institutions collected whole blood in K2EDTA tubes following their own protocols. Collaborator samples were shipped for TCRbeta analysis as frozen whole blood, isolated PBMCs, or DNA extracted from either sample type. These data come from a study of blood T cell repertoires in COVID-19 (dated by TCRdb to 2019 to 2021). Broadly, across the study: Samples covering the acute and convalescent phases of COVID-19 were provided by collaborators in the United States, Italy and Spain. The prospective study material was composed of cDNA or gDNA derived from T cells, B-cell-depleted T cells, or PBMCs. Deeply sampled blood TCRbeta repertoires from subjects exposed to, actively infected with, or recovered from COVID-19 were included in the dataset. The repertoires were released in a freely available public database intended as a resource for research on the immune response to SARS-CoV-2. Samples came from the ongoing ImmuneRACE study (first 160 participants) plus 1,254 subjects from 6 global collaborators. Nearly every sample came with metadata listing a de-identified subject ID, COVID-19 status, age in years and sex. Where available, HLA class I and class II types were obtained from metadata supplied by the sample provider rather than from assay-based typing. Broad study findings and their caveats: The amount of clinical and demographic metadata varied by source and participant and was provided uncurated.

Reading from cysteine to phenylalanine, the CDR3 counts 15 amino acids. Only the CDR3 portion is preserved as DNA: 45 bases, with reading frame beginning at the first base. From the germline V gene (reference sequence), CDR1 is LGHDT and CDR2 is YNNKEL. Between the V and J ends, shortened by 4 bases and 6 bases respectively, the junction contains 18 bases. The clonotype originates from an older woman with COVID-19, enrolled during active disease. Specimen: peripheral blood. The sequence is built from TRBV3-1 (or the pseudogene TRBV3-2) and TRBJ1-2; tentative D gene TRBD1, with 5 bases matching. The CDR3 reads as follows: CASSLSKTALHGYTF. The nucleotides are TGTGCCAGCAGCCTTTCTAAGACAGCCTTACATGGCTACACCTTC.